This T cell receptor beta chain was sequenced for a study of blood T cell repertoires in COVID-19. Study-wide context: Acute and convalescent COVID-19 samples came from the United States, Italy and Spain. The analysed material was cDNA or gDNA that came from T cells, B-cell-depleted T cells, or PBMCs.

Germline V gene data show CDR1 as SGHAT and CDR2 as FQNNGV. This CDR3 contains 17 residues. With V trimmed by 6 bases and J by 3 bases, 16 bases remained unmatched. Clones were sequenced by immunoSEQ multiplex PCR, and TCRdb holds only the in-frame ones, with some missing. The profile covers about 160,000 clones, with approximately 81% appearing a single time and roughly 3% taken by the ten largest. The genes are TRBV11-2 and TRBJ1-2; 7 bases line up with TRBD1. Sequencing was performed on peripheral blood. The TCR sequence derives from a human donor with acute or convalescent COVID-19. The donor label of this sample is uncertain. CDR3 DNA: TGTGCCAGCAGACGAGATGGGACAGCTAACAGAGACTATGGCTACACCTTC. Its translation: CASRRDGTANRDYGYTF.